Shown below are 21 T cell receptor beta chains from a single sample sequenced in a study of spatial heterogeneity in lung cancer. The study's findings and limits: The number of expanded tumor alpha and beta chains correlated with mutation number.

The antigens for these receptors are not known. TCRdb itself ran the 5' RACE reads through MiXCR, one entry per CDR3 protein. The sample shows roughly 8,900 distinct CDR3 sequences, around 8.7% of them seen only once. Time point denoted: sample taken at primary tumor resection. Sequencing used lung tumor tissue, obtained at surgery. The receptors were gathered from a female donor with early-stage non-small cell lung cancer.

This clonotype is a singleton in its sample. This sequence may be a read error, since a much larger clone differs from it by one base. The V and J genes are TRBV5-4 and TRBJ2-5; 15 bases align to TRBD2. Germline CDR1 and CDR2: SGHNT and YYREEE (reference sequence). V shed 4 bases and J 9 bases; nucleotides not matched to a gene: 7. CDR3 length: 15 residues. In nucleotides, the CDR3 is TGTGCCAGCAGCGCCGGGACTAGCGGGGGGACGGCCCAGTACTTC. Translation: CASSAGTSGGTAQYF.

This clonotype was counted a few times. The J gene is TRBJ2-4, the V gene TRBV5-4, with D possibly called TRBD1 or TRBD2 (6 bases each). Between the trimmed V and J ends, which lost 7 bases and 1 base, there was a span of 15 bases. This CDR3 has 15 amino acids. Germline CDR1 and CDR2: SGHNT and YYREEE (reference sequence). In DNA, the CDR3 is TGTGCCAGCGCAACCGACGGGGGCGCCAAAAACATTCAGTACTTC. Translated, it gives CASATDGGAKNIQYF.

This clonotype was found many times. V usage is TRBV7-9 and J usage is TRBJ1-1, with D maybe TRBD1 (5 bases). Germline values: CDR1 SEHNR, CDR2 FQNEAQ (reference sequence). V was shortened by 0 bases and J by 5 bases, with 13 bases between the two germline ends. The length of the CDR3 is 15 residues. CDR3 sequence reads: CASSLAGQGGTEAFF. CDR3 nucleotides: TGTGCCAGCAGCTTAGCTGGGCAGGGTGGGACTGAAGCTTTCTTT.

The genes are TRBV25-1 and TRBJ1-2; 11 nucleotides line up with TRBD1. The CDR3 covers 15 residues. V was pared by 5 bases and J by 6 bases, with 8 bases of the junction left unmatched. In germline, CDR1 is MGHDK, CDR2 SYGVNS. This CDR3 reads CASSFRTGGGDGYTF. Written as DNA, the CDR3 is TGTGCCAGCAGTTTTCGGACAGGGGGCGGAGATGGCTACACCTTC.

The rearrangement joins TRBV20-1 to TRBJ2-1; 11 nucleotides agree with TRBD2. This CDR3 is built from 15 residues. Trimming removed 4 bases from V and 8 bases from J; junction bases left unmatched: 10. Per germline, CDR1 DFQATT and CDR2 SNEGSKA (reference sequence). The CDR3, as DNA: TGCAGTGCTAACCCGACTAGCGGGGATAGGGATGAGCAGTTCTTC. It codes for CSANPTSGDRDEQFF.

This sequence joins TRBV15 and TRBJ2-5; D is uncertain. The germline V gene has CDR1 LNHNV and CDR2 YYDKDF (reference sequence). CDR3 length equals 12 residues. Trimming left V 0 bases short and J 5 bases short, with 4 bases between. The CDR3 protein is CATSRDWETQYF. Written as DNA, the CDR3 is TGTGCCACCAGCAGAGATTGGGAGACCCAGTACTTC.

V and J are TRBV30 and TRBJ2-3, with 14 nucleotides matching TRBD2. This CDR3 spans 17 amino acids. Germline trimming cut 2 bases from V and 3 bases from J; bases unmatched to any gene: 7. The germline V gene encodes CDR1 GTSNPN and CDR2 SVGIG (reference sequence). This CDR3 reads CAWSPRTSGGRTDTQYF. CDR3 in DNA: TGTGCCTGGAGTCCCCGGACTAGCGGGGGGAGGACAGATACGCAGTATTTT.

This rearrangement joins TRBV12-3 or TRBV12-4 to TRBJ2-2, with D possibly TRBD1 on 5 matching bases. There are 15 residues in the CDR3. Trimming stripped 5 bases from V and 5 bases from J, with 15 bases between. CDR3 region: CASSDRREGTGELFF. CDR3 in DNA: TGTGCCAGCAGTGACAGAAGGGAAGGAACCGGGGAGCTGTTTTTT.

The chain combines TRBV2 with TRBJ2-5, with TRBD2 as a possible D gene (6 bases). Germline V gene lookup returns CDR1 SNHLY and CDR2 FYNNEI. The V gene lost 0 bases and the J gene lost 5 bases, with 13 bases spanning the gap. The CDR3 is made up of 15 amino acids. The CDR3 reads CASSEALAARETQYF. The CDR3 DNA reads as TGTGCCAGCAGTGAAGCTTTAGCGGCCAGGGAGACCCAGTACTTC.

Within the sample, this clonotype is medium-sized. In DNA, the CDR3 is TGTGCCAGCAGTTACGGTCCCGATCAGCCCCAGCATTTT. Translation gives CASSYGPDQPQHF. The J gene is TRBJ1-5, the V gene TRBV6-2 or TRBV6-3; D ambiguous. Germline V CDR1 and CDR2: MNHEY, SVGEGT. The V end was cut by 2 bases, the J end by 5 bases, with 7 bases between. The CDR3 contains 13 residues.

This clonotype was recorded a few times. J is TRBJ1-3 and V is TRBV5-1; unclear D gene. Per the germline V gene, CDR1 is SGHRS and CDR2 is YFSETQ. CDR3 length equals 11 residues. V lost 3 bases and J 2 bases, leaving 0 bases between the germline ends. The CDR3 DNA follows: TGCGCCAGCAGCTCTGGAAACACCATATATTTT. It encodes CASSSGNTIYF.

This rearrangement joins TRBV4-1 to TRBJ2-7; 7 bases match TRBD1. V gave up 0 bases and J gave up 2 bases; unmatched junction bases: 4. The CDR3 has 15 amino acids. The germline CDR1 and CDR2 sequences are MGHRA and YSYEKL. CDR3 sequence reads: CASSQDGQVPYEQYF. The CDR3 nucleotides read TGCGCCAGCAGCCAAGATGGACAGGTTCCCTACGAGCAGTACTTC.

This clonotype showed up many times. The V gene is TRBV6-2 or TRBV6-3, the J gene TRBJ2-3, with TRBD1 identical over 10 bases. Looked up from germline, CDR1 is MNHEY and CDR2 is SVGEGT. With 6 bases clipped from V and 4 bases from J, the junction kept 4 bases outside the gene matches. CDR3 size: 14 residues. CDR3 residues: CASRDRGFADTQYF. CDR3 bases: TGTGCCAGCAGGGACAGGGGGTTCGCAGATACGCAGTATTTT.

This clonotype was found a few times. The V call is TRBV5-1, the J call TRBJ2-3; TRBD2 matches at 9 bases. The germline V gene encodes CDR1 SGHRS and CDR2 YFSETQ. The CDR3 is 16 residues long. V was clipped by 0 bases and J by 4 bases; unmatched bases: 6. The chain's CDR3 is CASSLGPAGGSDTQYF. The CDR3 coding sequence is TGCGCCAGCAGCTTGGGTCCAGCGGGGGGATCAGATACGCAGTATTTT.

This clonotype was recorded many times. The chain joins TRBV29-1 to TRBJ2-1; 10 positions match TRBD2. J gave up 4 bases and V 7 bases, and 4 bases lay outside the gene matches. CDR1 and CDR2 (germline): SQVTM, ANQGSEA. The CDR3 loop spans 13 amino acids. CDR3 region: CSAGTSVYNEQFF. Here the CDR3 DNA reads TGCAGCGCAGGGACTAGCGTTTACAATGAGCAGTTCTTC.

J is TRBJ2-2 and V is TRBV29-1; the D is unclear. Germline V gene lookup returns CDR1 SQVTM and CDR2 ANQGSEA. Trimming left V 3 bases short and J 1 base short, with 3 bases between. The CDR3 is 12 amino acids. CDR3 sequence reads: CSVDRNTGELFF. The CDR3 DNA sequence: TGCAGCGTTGACAGGAACACCGGGGAGCTGTTTTTT.

This clonotype was seen a few times. The chain carries TRBV10-2 and TRBJ2-7; 12 positions match TRBD2. CDR1 is WSHSY and CDR2 is SAAADI in the germline V gene. The V segment lost 7 bases and the J segment 4 bases; nucleotides outside the gene matches: 5. The CDR3 consists of 14 residues. The CDR3 reads CASMVTSGGYEQYF. The CDR3 nucleotides read TGCGCCAGCATGGTGACTAGCGGGGGTTACGAGCAGTACTTC.

V gene TRBV12-3 or TRBV12-4 combines with J gene TRBJ2-7; D gene unclear. The CDR3 consists of 10 residues. Trimming took off 7 bases at V and 4 bases at J, with 5 bases between the two ends. The CDR3 loop is CASTVYEQYF. The CDR3 region has the DNA TGTGCCAGCACCGTGTACGAGCAGTACTTC.

By share, this clonotype counts as large (0.1 to 1%). The gene calls are TRBV7-2 and TRBJ2-1, with D tentatively TRBD1 (6 bases). Per the germline V gene, CDR1 is SGHTA and CDR2 is FQGNSA. V was clipped by 2 bases and J by 8 bases, with 19 bases between them. CDR3 length: 16 residues. The CDR3 DNA sequence: TGTGCCAGCAGCTTAATCCTGGGGGCTTTCGTCGATGAGCAGTTCTTC. This codes for CASSLILGAFVDEQFF.

This clonotype was detected only a few times. This chain uses TRBV27 with TRBJ2-7; 9 nucleotides match TRBD1. The CDR3 loop spans 15 amino acids. Germline values: CDR1 MNHEY, CDR2 SMNVEV (reference sequence). Trimming took 4 bases from V and 5 from J; bases not matched to a gene: 9. CDR3 coding DNA: TGTGCCAGCAGTTCAAACAGGGGGCGCGGAAACGAGCAGTACTTC. As protein: CASSSNRGRGNEQYF.

In its sample, this clonotype was seen many times. DNA of the CDR3: TGTGCCTGGAGGAATTCCCTCGGTCGGACACGGTCCTACGAGCAGTACTTC. Translated: CAWRNSLGRTRSYEQYF. This sequence joins TRBV30 and TRBJ2-7; possible D gene TRBD1, 5 bases. Trimming shortened V by 3 bases and J by 1 base, and 22 bases separated the two germline ends. Germline-derived CDR1 and CDR2 are GTSNPN and SVGIG (reference sequence). The CDR3 runs 17 residues.